This TCR beta chain emerged from a study of T cells in Graves' hyperthyroidism and ophthalmopathy. The TCR beta CDR3 regions underwent amplification using RNA transcripts as the source. The study used the HTBI primer set for a first-round RT-PCR of the TCR CDR3. TCRdb re-called the multiplex PCR reads through MiXCR, storing one row per CDR3 protein. The sample gives roughly 170,000 distinct CDR3 sequences, approximately 17% of which show up once; roughly 28% is in the top ten. In its sample, this clonotype was seen many times. Patients were excluded because of uncontrolled infection, other autoimmune disease, pregnancy or lactation. This CDR3 contains 15 residues. The junction had 6 bases not matched to a gene; V was cut back by 4 bases and J by 5 bases. Germline V gene sequence: CDR1 MGHDK, CDR2 SYGVNS.

The rearrangement joins TRBV25-1 to TRBJ1-1; TRBD1 matches at 11 bases. The clonotype originates from a woman between 50 and 59 years old with Graves' hyperthyroidism. Sequencing was carried out using blood. CDR3 protein: CASSAGQGAITEAFF. In DNA form, the CDR3 reads TGTGCCAGCAGTGCCGGACAGGGGGCAATAACTGAAGCTTTCTTT. The full variable domain, with the rest looked up from reference TRBV25-1 and TRBJ1-1, is EADIYQTPRYLVIGTGKKITLECSQTMGHDKMYWYQQDPGMELHLIHYSYGVNSTEKGDLSSESTVSRIRTEHFPLTLESARPSHTSQYLCASSAGQGAITEAFFGQGTRLTVV.